These T cell receptor beta chains were read from a single sample in a study of beta chain features in type 1 diabetes. Assay: immunoSEQ multiplex PCR; the TCRdb copy retains only in-frame clones and omits some. The sample holds 150,000 to 180,000 clones, 8.1% seen once. The sample comprised central memory CD4+ T cells from blood. The receptors were gathered from a man between 18 and 29 years old in good health. CDR3s include the opening cysteine and the closing phenylalanine or tryptophan. The D gene is left open where the match is weak. Clone sizes are given selectively: once, few, many, or a class where the clone is expanded.

CDR3,DNA,D,V,J,size
CASSLGELGSYEQYF,TGTGCCAGCTCCTTAGGCGAGCTAGGATCCTACGAGCAGTACTTC,.,TRBV7-2,TRBJ2-7,few
CSASHQDTQYF,TGCAGTGCTAGTCATCAGGATACGCAGTATTTT,.,TRBV20-1,TRBJ2-3,few
CAISTGSNSPLHF,TGTGCCATCAGTACAGGGAGTAATTCACCCCTCCACTTT,.,TRBV6-5,TRBJ1-6,.
CASSGQGEQPQHF,TGTGCCAGCAGTGGACAGGGGGAACAGCCCCAGCATTTT,TRBD1,TRBV9,TRBJ1-5,.
CASSQDGQIYEQYF,TGCGCCAGCAGCCAAGATGGGCAGATCTACGAGCAGTACTTC,.,TRBV4-1,TRBJ2-7,few
CASSSHLGGRETQYF,TGTGCCAGCAGCTCCCACCTGGGGGGGAGAGAGACCCAGTACTTC,TRBD2,TRBV5-6,TRBJ2-5,few
CASSGQGGASYGYTF,TGTGCCAGCAGCGGCCAAGGGGGCGCGAGTTATGGCTACACCTTC,TRBD1,TRBV9,TRBJ1-2,.
CSVLTSYEQYF,TGCAGCGTCCTAACCTCCTACGAGCAGTACTTC,.,TRBV29-1,TRBJ2-7,many
CASSGTGYEQFF,TGTGCCAGCAGCGGGACAGGGTACGAGCAGTTCTTC,TRBD1,TRBV9,TRBJ2-1,.
CASQSPLTTPTGELFF,TGTGCCAGCCAATCACCTCTGACAACCCCGACCGGGGAGCTGTTTTTT,.,TRBV2,TRBJ2-2,few
CASWDSSSYEQYF,TGTGCCTCCTGGGACAGCAGCTCCTACGAGCAGTACTTC,TRBD1,TRBV28,TRBJ2-7,.
CASSREDRGYGYTF,TGTGCCAGCTCACGAGAGGACAGGGGGTATGGCTACACCTTC,TRBD1,TRBV18,TRBJ1-2,few
CASSLEAPRRDTGELFF,TGCGCCAGCAGCTTGGAGGCACCCCGGCGGGACACCGGGGAGCTGTTTTTT,.,TRBV5-1,TRBJ2-2,few
CASSPFQETQYF,TGTGCCAGCAGCCCATTCCAAGAGACCCAGTACTTC,.,TRBV11-1,TRBJ2-5,.
CASSYGGPSETQYF,TGTGCCAGCAGTTACGGGGGGCCCTCAGAGACCCAGTACTTC,.,TRBV11-2,TRBJ2-5,.
CATSRETTSYEQYF,TGTGCCACCAGCAGAGAGACTACCTCCTACGAGCAGTACTTC,.,TRBV15,TRBJ2-7,many
CASSLLRDLQETQYF,TGTGCCAGCAGTTTGCTCAGGGACTTGCAAGAGACCCAGTACTTC,.,TRBV28,TRBJ2-5,few
CASSQEQGQKETQYF,TGTGCCAGCAGCCAAGAACAGGGGCAAAAAGAGACCCAGTACTTC,TRBD1,TRBV4-2,TRBJ2-5,few
CASNERGEKETQYF,TGTGCCAGTAATGAACGGGGGGAAAAAGAGACCCAGTACTTC,TRBD2,TRBV7-9,TRBJ2-5,.
CASSEVLETGVPLHF,TGTGCCAGCAGTGAAGTATTAGAGACGGGGGTACCCCTCCACTTT,.,TRBV6-1,TRBJ1-6,.
CASSLVSGRAEETQYF,TGTGCCAGCAGCTTAGTCAGCGGGAGGGCCGAAGAGACCCAGTACTTC,TRBD2,TRBV7-2,TRBJ2-5,few
CAISEYEEGGAFF,TGTGCCATCAGTGAATATGAGGAAGGGGGAGCTTTCTTT,.,TRBV10-3,TRBJ1-1,.
CSVAREGTGELFF,TGCAGCGTTGCCAGGGAGGGCACCGGGGAGCTGTTTTTT,TRBD2,TRBV29-1,TRBJ2-2,many
CASSQVAGVFETQYF,TGTGCCAGCAGCCAAGTAGCGGGAGTCTTCGAGACCCAGTACTTC,TRBD2,TRBV7-9,TRBJ2-5,many
CASSPRGGNEKLFF,TGTGCCAGCAGCCCCCGGGGGGGGAATGAAAAACTGTTTTTT,.,TRBV13,TRBJ1-4,.
CASSGGQGRSPLHF,TGTGCCAGCAGCGGTGGACAGGGCCGGTCACCCCTCCACTTT,TRBD1,TRBV7-2,TRBJ1-6,.
CSVGTSAPTDTQYF,TGCAGCGTTGGGACTAGCGCTCCCACAGATACGCAGTATTTT,TRBD2,TRBV29-1,TRBJ2-3,.
CATSRSGKLYNEQFF,TGTGCCACCAGCAGAAGCGGGAAACTCTACAATGAGCAGTTCTTC,TRBD2,TRBV15,TRBJ2-1,few
CASTTATANTGELFF,TGTGCCAGCACCACCGCGACAGCGAACACCGGGGAGCTGTTTTTT,.,TRBV5-4,TRBJ2-2,few
CASSPPPLFGQVHTEAFF,TGTGCCAGCTCACCACCGCCACTCTTCGGACAGGTCCACACTGAAGCTTTCTTT,TRBD1,TRBV18,TRBJ1-1,.
CASSLRRGPSTDTQYF,TGTGCCAGCAGCTTAAGGCGGGGGCCTAGCACAGATACGCAGTATTTT,.,TRBV7-2,TRBJ2-3,few
CASSFRPSGMDEQYF,TGCGCCAGCAGCTTCCGGCCTAGCGGAATGGACGAGCAGTACTTC,TRBD2,TRBV5-1,TRBJ2-7,.
CATSRDNRGSSDTQYF,TGTGCCACCAGCAGAGATAATAGGGGAAGCTCAGATACGCAGTATTTT,.,TRBV15,TRBJ2-3,.
CASSYEARQPQHF,TGTGCCAGCAGTTACGAGGCAAGGCAGCCCCAGCATTTT,.,TRBV6-5,TRBJ1-5,.
CASSQLLAGDHYEQYF,TGTGCCAGCAGCCAACTTCTAGCGGGGGACCACTACGAGCAGTACTTC,TRBD2,TRBV4-2,TRBJ2-7,many
CASSTGKGYEQYF,TGTGCCAGCTCAACAGGAAAGGGCTACGAGCAGTACTTC,.,TRBV18,TRBJ2-7,few
CAGATGSTEAFF,TGTGCCGGAGCGACAGGGTCCACTGAAGCTTTCTTT,TRBD1,TRBV28,TRBJ1-1,many
CASQASGGTTYEQYF,TGTGCCTCCCAGGCTAGCGGGGGGACCACCTACGAGCAGTACTTC,TRBD2,TRBV10-3,TRBJ2-7,few
CAFLRGVSYNEQFF,TGTGCCTTCCTGCGGGGGGTCTCCTACAATGAGCAGTTCTTC,TRBD2,TRBV30,TRBJ2-1,many
CSVSSGDYEQYF,TGCAGCGTTTCTAGCGGAGACTACGAGCAGTACTTC,TRBD2,TRBV29-1,TRBJ2-7,many
CASSSGGPGGQETQYF,TGTGCCAGCAGCTCCGGGGGCCCGGGGGGCCAAGAGACCCAGTACTTC,.,TRBV9,TRBJ2-5,.